This T cell receptor (beta chain) was observed in a study of shared clonotypes between healthy human individuals. For the study at large: Each donor's CD4 naive and CD4 memory cells filled three plates apiece, CD8 naive two, and CD8 memory one.

Germline V gives CDR1 SNHLY, CDR2 FYNNEI. The CDR3 runs to 11 residues. Trimming took 8 bases from V and 3 from J, leaving 8 bases between them. Broader study findings: Rarefaction showed that sequencing of sorted subsets was incomplete (despite large depth).

Replicate PCRs run on sorted subsets employed 150 to 250 ng DNA, around 27,000 T cell genomes. Some clones are missing from TCRdb's copy, which holds only in-frame ones; the method was immunoSEQ multiplex PCR. This sample has about 680,000 clones, with approximately 79% found just once. As regards this clone: Antigen unknown.

This receptor was taken from a woman in her 30s in good health. The chain couples TRBV2 to TRBJ2-7; D is unresolved. Sequencing input: memory CD4+ T cells sorted from blood. Subset noted: CD45RA-negative fraction. CDR3 bases: TGTGCCAGCGGGTACATCTACGAGCAGTACTTC. This gives the protein CASGYIYEQYF.